Following are 25 T cell receptor beta chains from one sample sequenced in a study of cytomegalovirus exposure and HLA in healthy donors. Amplification used 60 Vbeta primers and 13 Jbeta primers. Generated by immunoSEQ multiplex PCR, the TCRdb table keeps only in-frame clones and is missing some. This table holds about 110,000 clones. Specimen: PBMCs. These receptors came from a man aged 25-45 years in good health and CMV-seronegative.

CDR3 DNA: TGTGCCAGCTCACCACTCGACGGGAGGACAGATACGCAGTATTTT. Translation gives CASSPLDGRTDTQYF. The J gene is TRBJ2-3, the V gene TRBV18; 7 bases map to TRBD2. J lost 3 bases, V lost 1 base, and 4 bases had no gene match. The CDR3 is 15 residues long. Germline V gene sequence: CDR1 KGHSH, CDR2 LQKENI.

V usage is TRBV10-3 and J usage is TRBJ2-2; possibly TRBD1 for D (5 bases). The V end lost 6 bases, the J end lost 3 bases, and 11 bases lay between the germline ends. Germline V gene sequence: CDR1 ENHRY, CDR2 SYGVKD. The CDR3 extends over 14 amino acids. The CDR3 DNA reads as TGTGCCATCAGCTTGGACACCTACACCGGGGAGCTGTTTTTT. It is translated as CAISLDTYTGELFF.

This chain links TRBV7-6 with TRBJ1-6, with D possibly TRBD1 on 5 matching bases. Deletions cut 1 base from V and 0 bases from J, with 13 bases between. This CDR3 has 18 amino acids. The germline gives CDR1 SGHVS, CDR2 FNYEAQ. Here the CDR3 DNA reads TGTGCCAGCAGCTTAGAACCAGGGACTAGCTCCTATAATTCACCCCTCCACTTT. Translated: CASSLEPGTSSYNSPLHF.

This chain joins TRBV7-3 and TRBJ2-5; tentatively, D is TRBD2 (6 bases). This CDR3 is 13 amino acids long. Trimming removed 0 bases at V and 4 bases at J, with 6 bases between. Germline-derived CDR1 and CDR2 are SGHTA and FQGTGA. The DNA of the CDR3 is TGTGCCAGCAGCTTAACCGGGGGAGAGACCCAGTACTTC. Its protein is CASSLTGGETQYF.

The V gene is TRBV6-1, the J gene TRBJ1-1; weak D call: TRBD1 (5 bases). Trimming shortened V by 7 bases and J by 0 bases, and 15 bases separated the two germline ends. In germline, CDR1 is MNHNS, CDR2 SASEGT. The CDR3 has 15 amino acids. In DNA, the CDR3 is TGTGCCAGCATAGAAAGGGGCAGGGTGAACACTGAAGCTTTCTTT. Translation gives CASIERGRVNTEAFF.

This chain links TRBV5-1 with TRBJ1-6; a weak D match, TRBD1 (5 bases). Germline CDR1 reads SGHRS; CDR2 reads YFSETQ. The CDR3 is made up of 15 amino acids. Trimming removed 2 bases at V and 5 bases at J, with 11 bases between. CDR3 nucleotides: TGCGCCAGCAGCTTCGTGGGGCTTCATAATTCACCCCTCCACTTT. It codes for CASSFVGLHNSPLHF.

The rearrangement uses TRBV9 and TRBJ2-1; 13 positions match TRBD2. V was pared by 0 bases and J by 8 bases, with 2 bases of the junction left unmatched. The V gene's germline CDR1 is SGDLS and CDR2 YYNGEE. The CDR3 covers 15 residues. The CDR3 bases are TGTGCCAGCAGCGTAGTTACTAGCGGGGGGGATGAGCAGTTCTTC. Protein sequence: CASSVVTSGGDEQFF. Full variable domain (remainder filled in from reference TRBV9 and TRBJ2-1): DSGVTQTPKHLITATGQRVTLRCSPRSGDLSVYWYQQSLDQGLQFLIQYYNGEERAKGNILERFSAQQFPDLHSELNLSSLELGDSALYFCASSVVTSGGDEQFFGPGTRLTVL.

Turning to this clone: This sample also contains other DNA sequences that code for the same CDR3. This chain links TRBV13 with TRBJ1-1; D possibly corresponds to TRBD1 (6 bases). CDR1 and CDR2 from the germline V gene are PRHDT and FYEKMQ (reference sequence). There are 14 residues in the CDR3. The V end was cut by 6 bases, the J end by 4 bases, with 15 bases between. CDR3 loop: CASRQVRGATEAFF. The CDR3 DNA reads as TGTGCCAGCAGACAAGTTCGGGGGGCCACTGAAGCTTTCTTT.

This chain connects TRBV5-4 to TRBJ1-1; 9 nucleotides line up with TRBD1. Germline V CDR1 and CDR2: SGHNT, YYREEE (reference sequence). The CDR3 is 15 amino acids. Germline trimming cut 4 bases from V and 5 bases from J; bases unmatched to any gene: 9. CDR3 DNA: TGTGCCAGCAGCCCTGCCTGGGACAGGGTTACTGAAGCTTTCTTT. This translates into CASSPAWDRVTEAFF.

This chain links TRBV4-1 with TRBJ2-3, with 14 bases aligning to TRBD2. This CDR3 spans 18 amino acids. With 2 bases clipped from V and 5 bases from J, the junction kept 9 bases outside the gene matches. Germline-derived CDR1 and CDR2 are MGHRA and YSYEKL. The DNA of the CDR3 is TGCGCCAGCAGCCAACTCACGACTAGCGGGGGGGCGGGAGATACGCAGTATTTT. It yields the protein CASSQLTTSGGAGDTQYF.

V and J are TRBV4-1 and TRBJ2-1, with 8 bases matching TRBD1. Looked up from germline, CDR1 is MGHRA and CDR2 is YSYEKL. V lost 1 base to trimming and J lost 6 bases; unmatched junction nucleotides: 11. The CDR3 has 17 amino acids. The CDR3 loop reads CASSQVSPRGLSNEQFF. In nucleotides, the CDR3 is TGCGCCAGCAGCCAAGTAAGTCCCAGGGGGCTTAGCAATGAGCAGTTCTTC.

This chain links TRBV5-1 with TRBJ2-5; possible D gene TRBD1, 6 bases. The germline V gene encodes CDR1 SGHRS and CDR2 YFSETQ. The CDR3 consists of 13 residues. Between the trimmed V and J ends, which lost 4 bases and 2 bases, there was a span of 9 bases. The CDR3 nucleotides read TGCGCCAGCAGCCTCAGGGGACAAGAGACCCAGTACTTC. This gives the protein CASSLRGQETQYF.

The V gene is TRBV6-5, the J gene TRBJ1-2; 9 nucleotides align to TRBD1. V gave up 6 bases and J gave up 8 bases; unmatched junction bases: 7. Germline V gene lookup returns CDR1 MNHEY and CDR2 SVGAGI. The CDR3 runs 13 residues. The CDR3 sequence: CASRHWTGEGYTF. CDR3 coding DNA: TGTGCCAGCAGACACTGGACAGGGGAAGGCTACACCTTC.

This chain links TRBV7-9 with TRBJ1-1; D not resolved. The CDR3 spans 11 residues. Trimming cost V 6 bases and J 4 bases, with 6 bases left between them. CDR1 and CDR2 (germline): SEHNR, FQNEAQ (reference sequence). The CDR3 region is CASREITEAFF. The CDR3 DNA is TGTGCCAGCAGGGAGATCACTGAAGCTTTCTTT.

The gene calls are TRBV7-2 and TRBJ1-3, with TRBD1 identical over 9 bases. CDR1 is SGHTA, CDR2 FQGNSA, per germline. The trim removed 3 bases at V and 4 bases at J, leaving 7 bases unmatched. The CDR3 runs 16 residues. CDR3 in amino acids: CASSFRTGAEGNTIYF. CDR3 in DNA: TGTGCCAGCAGCTTCCGGACAGGGGCCGAAGGAAACACCATATATTTT. Together with reference TRBV7-2 and TRBJ1-3, the CDR3 gives the full variable domain: GAGVSQSPSNKVTEKGKDVELRCDPISGHTALYWYRQSLGQGLEFLIYFQGNSAPDKSGLPSDRFSAERTGGSVSTLTIQRTQQEDSAVYLCASSFRTGAEGNTIYFGEGSWLTVV.

The rearrangement links TRBV5-1 to TRBJ1-1; 10 bases line up with TRBD1. Germline lookup yields CDR1 SGHRS and CDR2 YFSETQ. Trimming at V came to 3 bases and at J to 3 bases, leaving 2 bases not matched to a gene. This CDR3 is 14 amino acids long. This CDR3 reads CASSSGQGYTEAFF. Written as DNA, the CDR3 is TGCGCCAGCAGCTCGGGACAGGGGTACACTGAAGCTTTCTTT.

V usage is TRBV5-4 and J usage is TRBJ1-2, with a possible D match to TRBD1 (5 bases). Germline-derived CDR1 and CDR2 are SGHNT and YYREEE (reference sequence). The CDR3 length is 14 residues. The V and J ends lost 0 bases and 4 bases respectively, with 10 bases between them. CDR3 in amino acids: CASSLDQGRYGYTF. The CDR3 DNA is TGTGCCAGCAGCTTGGATCAGGGCCGCTATGGCTACACCTTC.

J is TRBJ1-2 and V is TRBV11-2, with D maybe TRBD1 (6 bases). Germline values: CDR1 SGHAT, CDR2 FQNNGV. The V and J ends lost 6 bases and 5 bases respectively, with 13 bases between them. This CDR3 is 13 amino acids long. CDR3 region: CASSPQGRYGYTF. The DNA for the CDR3 is TGTGCCAGCAGTCCTCAGGGGCGGTATGGCTACACCTTC.

The rearrangement joins TRBV10-1 to TRBJ1-3; possibly TRBD1 for D (6 bases). V lost 7 bases and J 0 bases, leaving 10 bases between the germline ends. CDR1 and CDR2 from the germline V gene are WNHNN and SYGVQD (reference sequence). There are 14 residues in the CDR3. This chain's CDR3 is CASKGQASGNTIYF. As DNA, the CDR3 is TGCGCCAGCAAGGGACAAGCCTCTGGAAACACCATATATTTT.

The chain has TRBV6-5 and TRBJ1-1, with a tentative D call TRBD1 (5 bases). Trimming stripped 4 bases from V and 1 base from J, with 10 bases between. CDR1 is MNHEY, CDR2 SVGAGI, per germline. The CDR3 is made up of 14 amino acids. The CDR3 nucleotides are TGTGCCAGCAGTTGGGGGGGGACGAACACTGAAGCTTTCTTT. Protein product: CASSWGGTNTEAFF.

The chain links TRBV6-1 to TRBJ1-6; perhaps TRBD1 as D (5 bases). Per the germline V gene, CDR1 is MNHNS and CDR2 is SASEGT. The CDR3 has 18 residues. Trimming stripped 3 bases from V and 0 bases from J, with 15 bases between. The CDR3 DNA follows: TGTGCCAGCAGTGAGCGGGGCAAGGGTCGCTCCTATAATTCACCCCTCCACTTT. Translation: CASSERGKGRSYNSPLHF.

This chain links TRBV5-1 with TRBJ2-7, with 9 bases fitting TRBD1. Germline CDR1 SGHRS, CDR2 YFSETQ. The CDR3 length is 13 residues. The J segment lost 5 bases and the V segment lost 0 bases, leaving 0 bases of the junction unmatched. The CDR3 region is CASSLGQGDEQYF. The CDR3 region has the DNA TGCGCCAGCAGCTTGGGACAGGGGGACGAGCAGTACTTC.

The chain combines TRBV5-4 with TRBJ2-7; D perhaps matches TRBD1 (6 bases). The CDR3 length is 15 residues. Germline V gene lookup returns CDR1 SGHNT and CDR2 YYREEE (reference sequence). Between the trimmed V and J ends, which lost 1 base and 3 bases, there was a span of 14 bases. The CDR3 nucleotides read TGTGCCAGCAGCTTGATAGGCAGGGGAATCTACGAGCAGTACTTC. Its translation: CASSLIGRGIYEQYF.

The CDR3: CASSLARPGSAPYEQYF. The CDR3 DNA sequence: TGTGCCAGCAGCTTAGCCCGTCCCGGGTCAGCTCCTTACGAGCAGTACTTC. The chain employs TRBV7-6 and TRBJ2-7; D remains ambiguous. Germline CDR1 and CDR2: SGHVS and FNYEAQ. This CDR3 has 17 residues. The V end lost 0 bases, the J end lost 4 bases, and 19 bases lay between the germline ends.

The V call is TRBV7-6, the J call TRBJ2-1; D is possibly TRBD2 (6 bases). In germline, CDR1 is SGHVS, CDR2 FNYEAQ. V gave up 7 bases and J gave up 0 bases, with 16 bases separating them. The CDR3 length is 16 residues. The CDR3 DNA reads TGTGCCAGCACCTCCGGGCGGGGAAGCTCCTACAATGAGCAGTTCTTC. Residues: CASTSGRGSSYNEQFF.